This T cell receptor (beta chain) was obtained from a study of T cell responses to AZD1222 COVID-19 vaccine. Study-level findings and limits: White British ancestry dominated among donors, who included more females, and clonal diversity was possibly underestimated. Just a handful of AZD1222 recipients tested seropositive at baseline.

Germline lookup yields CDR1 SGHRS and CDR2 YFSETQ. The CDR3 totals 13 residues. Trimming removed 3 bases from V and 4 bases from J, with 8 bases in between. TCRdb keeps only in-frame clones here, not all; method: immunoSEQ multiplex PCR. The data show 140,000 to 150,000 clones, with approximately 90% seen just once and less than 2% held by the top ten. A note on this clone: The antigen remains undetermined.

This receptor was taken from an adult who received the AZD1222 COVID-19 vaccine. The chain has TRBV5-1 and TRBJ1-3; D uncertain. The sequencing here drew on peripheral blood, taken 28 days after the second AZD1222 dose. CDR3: CASSSDGGNTIYF. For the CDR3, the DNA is TGCGCCAGCAGCTCGGACGGAGGAAACACCATATATTTT.